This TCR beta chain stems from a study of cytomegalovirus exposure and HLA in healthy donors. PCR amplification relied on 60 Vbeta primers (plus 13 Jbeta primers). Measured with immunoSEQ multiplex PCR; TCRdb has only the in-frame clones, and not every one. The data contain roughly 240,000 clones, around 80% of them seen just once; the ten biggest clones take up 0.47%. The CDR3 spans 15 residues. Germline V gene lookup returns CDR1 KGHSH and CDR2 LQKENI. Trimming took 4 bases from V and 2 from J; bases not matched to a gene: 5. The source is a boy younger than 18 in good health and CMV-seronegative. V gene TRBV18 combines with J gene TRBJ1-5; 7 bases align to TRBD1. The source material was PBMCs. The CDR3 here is CASSLVGTGNQPQHF. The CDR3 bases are TGTGCCAGCTCACTAGTAGGGACAGGCAATCAGCCCCAGCATTTT.